Shown below are 19 T cell receptor beta chains from a single sample sequenced in a study of blood T cell repertoires in COVID-19. The protocol was immunoSEQ multiplex PCR, while the TCRdb copy is restricted to in-frame clones and leaves out a portion. The sample shows around 41,000 clones, over 90% of them seen only once. Source material: peripheral blood. These receptors all come from a human donor in a cohort sampled during active COVID-19.

This chain uses TRBV6-6 with TRBJ1-6, with 9 bases lining up with TRBD1. Germline V gives CDR1 MNHNY, CDR2 SVGAGI (reference sequence). J was trimmed by 9 bases and V by 2 bases; bases with no gene match: 5. This CDR3 comprises 15 residues. The CDR3 nucleotides read TGTGCCAGCAGTTACACGACAGGGGGAGGTTCACCCCTCCACTTT. This codes for CASSYTTGGGSPLHF.

The chain carries TRBV11-1 and TRBJ2-2, with TRBD1 matching 7 bases. V was clipped by 5 bases and J by 8 bases; unmatched bases: 2. The CDR3 is made up of 12 amino acids. Germline CDR1 is SGHAT and CDR2 is FQDESV (reference sequence). CDR3 sequence reads: CASSPDRGELFF. In DNA, the CDR3 is TGTGCCAGCAGCCCGGACAGGGGGGAGCTGTTTTTT.

This chain uses TRBV4-1 with TRBJ2-1; a possible D gene is TRBD2 (7 bases). The CDR3 is 17 amino acids. V was trimmed by 4 bases and J by 0 bases, leaving 16 bases between them. The germline CDR1 and CDR2 sequences are MGHRA and YSYEKL. CDR3 in amino acids: CASSPWGGASSYNEQFF. As DNA, the CDR3 is TGCGCCAGCAGCCCCTGGGGGGGGGCTAGCTCCTACAATGAGCAGTTCTTC.

The V call is TRBV15, the J call TRBJ2-7; TRBD1 aligns across 9 bases. V lost 0 bases and J lost 6; bases outside the gene matches: 6. CDR3 length: 15 residues. Germline V CDR1 and CDR2: LNHNV, YYDKDF (reference sequence). CDR3 region: CATSRDRGQGAEQYF. The CDR3 DNA follows: TGTGCCACCAGCAGAGATCGGGGACAGGGCGCCGAGCAGTACTTC. Based on the CDR3 plus reference TRBV15 and TRBJ2-7, the full variable domain is DAMVIQNPRYQVTQFGKPVTLSCSQTLNHNVMYWYQQKSSQAPKLLFHYYDKDFNNEADTPDNFQSRRPNTSFCFLDIRSPGLGDTAMYLCATSRDRGQGAEQYFGPGTRLTVT.

The J gene is TRBJ2-7, the V gene TRBV18; TRBD2 agrees at 8 bases. This CDR3 comprises 16 residues. V shed 0 bases, J shed 0 bases, and the junction held 4 bases outside the gene matches. Germline CDR1 is KGHSH and CDR2 is LQKENI. This chain's CDR3 is CASSPPRGDGSYEQYF. The DNA for the CDR3 is TGTGCCAGCTCACCACCGCGGGGGGACGGCTCCTACGAGCAGTACTTC.

The rearrangement joins TRBV5-4 to TRBJ2-7, with TRBD2 matching 7 bases. CDR1 and CDR2 from the germline V gene are SGHNT and YYREEE (reference sequence). This CDR3 has 14 amino acids. The trim removed 0 bases at V and 2 bases at J, leaving 2 bases unmatched. CDR3: CASSLELATYEQYF. CDR3 DNA sequence: TGTGCCAGCAGCTTGGAACTAGCGACCTACGAGCAGTACTTC.

This chain links TRBV25-1 with TRBJ2-5, with D perhaps matching TRBD2 (7 bases). In germline, CDR1 is MGHDK, CDR2 SYGVNS. Between the trimmed V and J ends, which lost 2 bases and 5 bases, there was a span of 21 bases. This CDR3 contains 17 residues. The CDR3 DNA is TGTGCCAGCAGTGAACCCGGGGGGTACAGGGTGAGGGAGACCCAGTACTTC. Its protein is CASSEPGGYRVRETQYF.

This chain connects TRBV9 to TRBJ1-1; tentative D call: TRBD1 (5 bases). Germline V gives CDR1 SGDLS, CDR2 YYNGEE. The CDR3 sequence is 16 residues long. V lost 3 bases and J 4 bases, leaving 19 bases between the germline ends. The CDR3: CASSADVVRVGTEAFF. In nucleotides, the CDR3 is TGTGCCAGCAGCGCAGATGTCGTCAGGGTTGGCACTGAAGCTTTCTTT. The whole variable domain, remainder taken from reference TRBV9 and TRBJ1-1, is DSGVTQTPKHLITATGQRVTLRCSPRSGDLSVYWYQQSLDQGLQFLIQYYNGEERAKGNILERFSAQQFPDLHSELNLSSLELGDSALYFCASSADVVRVGTEAFFGQGTRLTVV.

The chain combines TRBV10-2 with TRBJ2-7; D is unclear. V lost 8 bases and J lost 4, with 9 bases in between. This CDR3 spans 11 amino acids. Germline V CDR1 and CDR2: WSHSY, SAAADI. CDR3: CASRYTYEQYF. The CDR3, as DNA: TGCGCCAGCCGATATACATACGAGCAGTACTTC.

This clone was observed a few times. V usage is TRBV7-9 and J usage is TRBJ2-7, with 7 bases fitting TRBD1. Germline CDR1 is SEHNR and CDR2 is FQNEAQ (reference sequence). The CDR3 is 14 amino acids. With V trimmed by 5 bases and J by 2 bases, 6 bases remained unmatched. In nucleotides, the CDR3 is TGTGCCAGCAGCCTCACCGGGACAGCCTACGAGCAGTACTTC. It yields the protein CASSLTGTAYEQYF.

The rearrangement uses TRBV5-1 and TRBJ2-2, with D possibly being TRBD2 (6 bases). CDR1 is SGHRS and CDR2 is YFSETQ in the germline V gene. This CDR3 has 14 residues. Between the trimmed V and J ends, which lost 4 bases and 0 bases, there was a span of 7 bases. Written as DNA, the CDR3 is TGCGCCAGCAGCAGGGAGGCGAACACCGGGGAGCTGTTTTTT. The encoded protein is CASSREANTGELFF.

This CDR3 reads CASSQLHGHEQFF. In nucleotides, the CDR3 is TGTGCCAGCAGCCAGTTGCATGGCCATGAGCAGTTCTTC. The rearrangement links TRBV3-1 (or the pseudogene TRBV3-2) to TRBJ2-1; no clear D gene. V lost 3 bases to trimming and J lost 8 bases, with 11 bases between them. CDR1 and CDR2 (germline): LGHDT, YNNKEL (reference sequence). This CDR3 spans 13 amino acids.

This chain uses TRBV6-5 with TRBJ1-5; TRBD1 matches at 7 bases. The germline CDR1 and CDR2 sequences are MNHEY and SVGAGI. Trimming took 9 bases from V and 4 from J; bases not matched to a gene: 6. The CDR3 is 13 amino acids. CDR3: CASRQGRNQPQHF. For the CDR3, the DNA is TGTGCCAGTCGACAGGGTCGAAATCAGCCCCAGCATTTT.

About this clone: The same CDR3 can be traced to other DNA sequences in this sample. The chain uses TRBV7-3 and TRBJ2-3; 7 bases agree with TRBD2. The CDR3 spans 15 residues. Germline V gene data show CDR1 as SGHTA and CDR2 as FQGTGA. J gave up 4 bases and V 6 bases, and 10 bases lay outside the gene matches. The CDR3 coding sequence is TGTGCCAGCAGTTACGGACTAGGGGAAGCAGATACGCAGTATTTT. Its protein is CASSYGLGEADTQYF.

The rearrangement uses TRBV5-4 and TRBJ2-1; D may be TRBD2 (7 bases). The V gene lost 1 base and the J gene lost 6 bases, with 20 bases spanning the gap. CDR3 size: 17 residues. CDR1 and CDR2 (germline): SGHNT, YYREEE (reference sequence). CDR3 sequence: CASSLFYGQGRANEQFF. CDR3 DNA: TGTGCCAGCAGCTTGTTCTATGGGCAGGGGAGGGCCAATGAGCAGTTCTTC.

The CDR3 sequence: CASSQDHGGQETQYF. The CDR3 bases are TGCGCCAGCAGCCAAGATCACGGGGGGCAGGAGACCCAGTACTTC. The rearrangement links TRBV4-3 to TRBJ2-5, with D perhaps TRBD2 (7 bases). Trimming took 0 bases from V and 5 from J, leaving 13 bases between them. Germline values: CDR1 LGHNA, CDR2 YSLEER. The CDR3 runs 15 residues.

J is TRBJ2-2 and V is TRBV3-1 (or the pseudogene TRBV3-2); D remains unclear. Germline CDR1 and CDR2: LGHDT and YNNKEL (reference sequence). CDR3 length: 14 residues. Trimming stripped 0 bases from V and 2 bases from J, with 4 bases between. This chain's CDR3 is CASSQDRNTGELFF. In DNA form, the CDR3 reads TGTGCCAGCAGCCAAGACAGAAACACCGGGGAGCTGTTTTTT.

The chain is built from TRBV6-1 and TRBJ2-7, with D tentatively TRBD2 (6 bases). Trimming took 0 bases from V and 0 from J, leaving 12 bases between them. CDR1 is MNHNS, CDR2 SASEGT, per germline. CDR3 length: 16 residues. CDR3 bases: TGTGCCAGCAGTGAAGCAGTGGGAGGACCCTCCTACGAGCAGTACTTC. It translates to CASSEAVGGPSYEQYF.

This chain joins TRBV6-2 or TRBV6-3 and TRBJ2-1; TRBD2 might be the D (6 bases). This CDR3 is 17 amino acids long. The V and J ends lost 0 bases and 2 bases respectively, with 14 bases between them. Germline V gives CDR1 MNHEY, CDR2 SVGEGT. The CDR3 DNA reads as TGTGCCAGCAGTTACTCGATAACGGGGAGGACCTACAATGAGCAGTTCTTC. This translates into CASSYSITGRTYNEQFF.